Listed here is a single TCR beta chain. Its cognate antigen has yet to be identified. One end of the junction is discordant with germline, which a read error may explain. The immunoSEQ Assay was used to sequence TCR beta CDR3 regions from DNA. As for how the authors treated the data: T cell density was computed as TCR beta template counts normalized to usable DNA estimated by amplifying housekeeping genes. Using the preseqR package, richness was estimated by extrapolating to 120,000 templates for tissue samples and 400,000 templates for PBMC samples. Clonality was calculated as one minus Pielou's evenness. To identify tissue-enriched TCRs, differential abundance testing was run on productive amino-acid clonotypes with a minimum total count of 5 and an alpha of 0.1. The Jaccard Index and the Morisita Overlap Index were used to measure how much the repertoires overlapped between compartments. GLIPH clustered TCR beta CDR3s with public tetramer-defined viral CDR3s; viral motifs required at least three viral sequences plus V-gene enrichment. In its TCRdb copy, this immuneACCESS table keeps in-frame sequences only and misses some clones. Where compared with another copy, unresolved V genes explain less than half of these, and the others have no known cause. V and J calls and clone size are given by that table; D and trimming were obtained from the DNA. Across this sample there are 4,500 to 6,500 clones, with around 60% seen only once. The ten top clones hold less than 4% of the sample.

The sample belongs to a study of T cells in localized non-small cell lung cancer (dated by TCRdb to 2020 to 2022). Notes on the research overall: Comparing tumors with uninvolved tumor-adjacent lungs, the study looked at the T cell repertoires of around 250 patients with early-stage NSCLC. The cohort comprised approximately 240 treatment-naïve NSCLC patients with resected, localized lung tumors. The mean age of the NSCLC patients was around 67 years, with approximately 130 men and about a hundred women. General study outcomes and caveats: Higher T cell density in blood was associated with longer overall survival, whereas higher clonality in adjacent lung was associated with shorter survival. Because multi-region sequencing of the tumors was not done, intratumor heterogeneity could not be ruled out. A median of 57 of the top 100 tumor clones turned up in the paired uninvolved adjacent lung, and 25 to 30 of those clones also ranked among the top 100 of that same adjacent lung. Because of the exploratory design, TCR variables were selected using unadjusted p-values without false-discovery rate correction. The highest T cell clonality was observed in uninvolved tumor-adjacent lung, where clonality exceeded that of tumor, suggesting that antigenic responses were more focused in uninvolved tumor-adjacent lung.

The source was lymph node tissue, collected before any cancer treatment. This receptor was obtained from a male donor older than 55 with stage I squamous cell lung carcinoma.

The DNA sequence is given as TGTGCCAGCAGTCGAGCAGACTATGGCTACACCTTT. Its translation reads: CASSRADYGYTF. In this chain, TRBV6-8 is recombined with TRBJ1-2; the D gene cannot be named for sure. For CDR1 and CDR2, the germline V gene lists MNHGY and SAAAGT. The CDR3 spans 12 residues, from the cysteine through the phenylalanine. Only the CDR3 portion is preserved as DNA: 36 bases, with reading frame beginning at the first base.